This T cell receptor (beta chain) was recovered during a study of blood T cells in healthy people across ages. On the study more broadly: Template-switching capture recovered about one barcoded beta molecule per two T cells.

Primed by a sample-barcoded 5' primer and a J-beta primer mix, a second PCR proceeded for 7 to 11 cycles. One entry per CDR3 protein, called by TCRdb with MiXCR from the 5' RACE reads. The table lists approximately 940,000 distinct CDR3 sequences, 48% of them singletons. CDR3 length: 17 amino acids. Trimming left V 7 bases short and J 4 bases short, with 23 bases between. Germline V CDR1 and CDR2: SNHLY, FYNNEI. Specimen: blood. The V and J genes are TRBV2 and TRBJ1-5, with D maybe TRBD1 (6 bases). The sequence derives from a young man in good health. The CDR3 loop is CASTSGMGAIGNQPQHF. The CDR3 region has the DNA TGTGCCAGCACCTCAGGGATGGGGGCGATTGGAAATCAGCCCCAGCATTTT.